The clone carrying this TCR beta chain was observed a handful of times. Its antigen remains unidentified. V lost 8 bases and J lost 5, with 16 bases in between. CDR1 SGHAT and CDR2 FQDESV come from the germline V gene (reference sequence). The CDR3 has 14 amino acids. In TCRdb, the reads were re-called with MiXCR into one record per CDR3 protein. The sample contains about 400,000 distinct CDR3 sequences, roughly 34% of which appear only once. This sample stems from a study of T cell repertoires in cytomegalovirus infection. Overall study: Peptides in the study included HLA-C-restricted and HLA-B-restricted CMV epitopes. From public TCR beta signatures came an indication of both CMV infection and matching HLA type.

Study results and limitations: Summed frequency of shared TCR beta families picked out CMV carriers who also had the relevant HLA. CMV-specific TCR beta clonotypes restricted by HLA-C were the ones dominating the ex vivo response.

This TCR was recovered from a human donor in good health (CMV status not recorded). Some clones in this sample may be carry-over from other donors' samples. The material was cultured PBMCs, obtained from culture after CMV antigen stimulation. The V gene is TRBV11-1, the J gene TRBJ2-1, with D hard to call. CDR3 bases: TGTGCCAGCCGTTCGCACTATGGAAACAATGAGCAGTTCTTC. Translated, it gives CASRSHYGNNEQFF.